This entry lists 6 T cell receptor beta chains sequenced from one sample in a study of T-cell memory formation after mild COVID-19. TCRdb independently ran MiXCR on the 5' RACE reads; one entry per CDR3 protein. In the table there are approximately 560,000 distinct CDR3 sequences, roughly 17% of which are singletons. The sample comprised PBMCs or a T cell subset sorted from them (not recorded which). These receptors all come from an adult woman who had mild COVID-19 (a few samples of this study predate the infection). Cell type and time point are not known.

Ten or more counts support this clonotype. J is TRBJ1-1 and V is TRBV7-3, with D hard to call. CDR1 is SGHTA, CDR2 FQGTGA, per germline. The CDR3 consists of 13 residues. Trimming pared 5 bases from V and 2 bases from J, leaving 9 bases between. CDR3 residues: CASSRGINTEAFF. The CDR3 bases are TGTGCCAGCAGCCGGGGTATCAACACTGAAGCTTTCTTT.

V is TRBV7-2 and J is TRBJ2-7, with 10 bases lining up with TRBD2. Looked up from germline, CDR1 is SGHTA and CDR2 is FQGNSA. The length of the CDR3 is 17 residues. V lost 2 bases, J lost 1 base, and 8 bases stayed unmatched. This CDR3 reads CASSLTSLAGLSYEQYF. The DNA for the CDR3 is TGTGCCAGCAGCTTAACGTCACTAGCGGGGCTATCCTACGAGCAGTACTTC.

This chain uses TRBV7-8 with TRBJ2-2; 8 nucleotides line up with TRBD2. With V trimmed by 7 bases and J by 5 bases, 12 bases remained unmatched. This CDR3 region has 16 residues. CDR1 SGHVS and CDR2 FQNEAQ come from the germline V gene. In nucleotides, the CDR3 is TGTGCCAGCAAATTCGCCGGCGGGGGGAAAACCGGGGAGCTGTTTTTT. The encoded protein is CASKFAGGGKTGELFF.

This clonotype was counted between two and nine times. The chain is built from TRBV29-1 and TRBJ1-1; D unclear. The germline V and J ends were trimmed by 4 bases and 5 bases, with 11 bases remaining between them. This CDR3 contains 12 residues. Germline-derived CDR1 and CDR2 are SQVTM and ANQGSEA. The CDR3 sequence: CSVVQIRTEAFF. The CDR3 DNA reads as TGCAGCGTTGTACAGATAAGGACTGAAGCTTTCTTT.

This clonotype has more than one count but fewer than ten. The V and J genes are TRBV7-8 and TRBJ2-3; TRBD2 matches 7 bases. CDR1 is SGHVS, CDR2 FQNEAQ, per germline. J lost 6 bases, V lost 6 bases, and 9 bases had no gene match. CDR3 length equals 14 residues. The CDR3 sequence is CASSPPGRMDTQYF. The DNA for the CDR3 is TGTGCCAGCAGTCCTCCCGGGAGGATGGATACGCAGTATTTT.

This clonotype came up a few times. The CDR3 DNA reads as TGTGCCAGCAGTGAAAATGCGGGGTCTGGAAACACCATATATTTT. This translates into CASSENAGSGNTIYF. V and J are TRBV2 and TRBJ1-3, with D unclear. CDR1 SNHLY and CDR2 FYNNEI come from the germline V gene. V was cut by 2 bases and J by 1 base, with 9 bases left in between. The CDR3 loop spans 15 amino acids.